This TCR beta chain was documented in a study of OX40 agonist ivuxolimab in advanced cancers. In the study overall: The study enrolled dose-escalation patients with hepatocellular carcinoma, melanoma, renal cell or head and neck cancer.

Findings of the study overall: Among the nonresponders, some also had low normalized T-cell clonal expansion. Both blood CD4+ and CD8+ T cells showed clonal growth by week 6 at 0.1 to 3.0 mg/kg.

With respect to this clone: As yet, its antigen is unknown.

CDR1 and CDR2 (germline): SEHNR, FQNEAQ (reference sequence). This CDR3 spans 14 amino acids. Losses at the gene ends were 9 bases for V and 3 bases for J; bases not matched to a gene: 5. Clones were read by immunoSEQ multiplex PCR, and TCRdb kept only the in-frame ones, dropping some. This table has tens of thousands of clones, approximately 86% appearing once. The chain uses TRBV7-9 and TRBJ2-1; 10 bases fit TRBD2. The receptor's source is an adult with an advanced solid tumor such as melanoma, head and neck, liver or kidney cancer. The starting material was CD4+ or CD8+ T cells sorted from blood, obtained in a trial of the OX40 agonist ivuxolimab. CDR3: CASRAGGNYNEQFF. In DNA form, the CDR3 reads TGTGCCAGTCGAGCGGGAGGGAACTACAATGAGCAGTTCTTC.